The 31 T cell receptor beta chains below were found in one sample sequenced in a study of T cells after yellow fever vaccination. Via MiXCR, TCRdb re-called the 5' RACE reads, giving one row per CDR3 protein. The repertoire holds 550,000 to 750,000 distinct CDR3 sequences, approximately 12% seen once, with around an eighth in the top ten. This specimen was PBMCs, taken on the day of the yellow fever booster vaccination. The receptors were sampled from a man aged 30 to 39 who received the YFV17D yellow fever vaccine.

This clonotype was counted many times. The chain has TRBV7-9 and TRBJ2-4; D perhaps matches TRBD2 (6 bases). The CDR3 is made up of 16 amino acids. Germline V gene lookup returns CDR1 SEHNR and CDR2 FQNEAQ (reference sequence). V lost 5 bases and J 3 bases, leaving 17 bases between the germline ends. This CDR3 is CASSQPGGTNKNIQYF. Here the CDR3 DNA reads TGTGCCAGCAGCCAACCTGGGGGGACGAACAAAAACATTCAGTACTTC.

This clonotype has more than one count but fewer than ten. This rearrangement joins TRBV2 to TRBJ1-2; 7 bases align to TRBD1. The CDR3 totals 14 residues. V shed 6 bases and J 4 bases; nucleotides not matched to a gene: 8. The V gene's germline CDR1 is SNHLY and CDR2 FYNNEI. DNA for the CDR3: TGTGCCAGCAGAAGACAGGGACTGGGCTATGGCTACACCTTC. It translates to CASRRQGLGYGYTF. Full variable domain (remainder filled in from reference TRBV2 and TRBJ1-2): EPEVTQTPSHQVTQMGQEVILRCVPISNHLYFYWYRQILGQKVEFLVSFYNNEISEKSEIFDDQFSVERPDGSNFTLKIRSTKLEDSAMYFCASRRQGLGYGYTFGSGTRLTVV.

The chain's CDR3 is CASSLDGGSGTYEQYF. Written as DNA, the CDR3 is TGTGCCAGCAGCTTAGATGGGGGTAGCGGAACCTACGAGCAGTACTTC. J is TRBJ2-7 and V is TRBV7-2; D might be TRBD2 (6 bases). CDR3 size: 16 residues. V was shortened by 1 base and J by 2 bases, with 15 bases between the two germline ends. Germline V lookup: CDR1 SGHTA, CDR2 FQGNSA.

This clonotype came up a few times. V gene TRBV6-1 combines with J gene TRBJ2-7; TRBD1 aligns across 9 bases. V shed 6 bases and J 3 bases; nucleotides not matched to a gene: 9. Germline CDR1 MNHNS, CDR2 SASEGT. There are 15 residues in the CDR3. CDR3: CASSRPGTGFYEQYF. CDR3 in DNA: TGTGCCAGCAGCCGCCCCGGGACAGGGTTCTACGAGCAGTACTTC.

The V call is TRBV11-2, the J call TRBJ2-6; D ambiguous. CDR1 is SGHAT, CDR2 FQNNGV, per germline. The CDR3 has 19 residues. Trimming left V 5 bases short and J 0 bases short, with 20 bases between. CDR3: CASSPLPSPGPSGANVLTF. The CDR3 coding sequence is TGTGCCAGCAGCCCCCTTCCGAGTCCCGGGCCCTCTGGGGCCAACGTCCTGACTTTC.

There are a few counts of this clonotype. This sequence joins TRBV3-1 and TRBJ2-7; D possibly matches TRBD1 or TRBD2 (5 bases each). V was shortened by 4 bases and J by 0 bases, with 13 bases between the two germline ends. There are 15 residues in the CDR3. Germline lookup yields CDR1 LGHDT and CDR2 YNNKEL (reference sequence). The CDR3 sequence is CASSRQEGSSYEQYF. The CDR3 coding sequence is TGTGCCAGCAGCCGACAAGAGGGGTCCTCCTACGAGCAGTACTTC.

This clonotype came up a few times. CDR3 sequence reads: CASSLGPGGGDTQYF. DNA for the CDR3: TGTGCCAGCAGCTTAGGGCCAGGGGGCGGAGATACGCAGTATTTT. V usage is TRBV7-2 and J usage is TRBJ2-3; TRBD1 aligns across 8 bases. The CDR3 consists of 15 residues. Trimming at V came to 1 base and at J to 5 bases, leaving 5 bases not matched to a gene. The V gene's germline CDR1 is SGHTA and CDR2 FQGNSA.

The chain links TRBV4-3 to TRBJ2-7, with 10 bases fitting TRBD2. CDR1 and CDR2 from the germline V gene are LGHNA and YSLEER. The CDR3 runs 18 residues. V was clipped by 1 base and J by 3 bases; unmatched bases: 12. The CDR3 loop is CASSQGGPELAGIYEQYF. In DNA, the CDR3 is TGCGCCAGCAGCCAAGGGGGTCCAGAACTAGCGGGGATCTACGAGCAGTACTTC.

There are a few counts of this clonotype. The CDR3 region has the DNA TGTGCCAGCAGTTTATCGGCTAGCGGGAGGGCCGAGGAGCTGTTTTTT. Its translation is CASSLSASGRAEELFF. The chain recombines TRBV27 with TRBJ2-2; TRBD2 matches 12 bases. The CDR3 covers 16 residues. CDR1 is MNHEY, CDR2 SMNVEV, per germline (reference sequence). V shed 0 bases, J shed 10 bases, and the junction held 6 bases outside the gene matches.

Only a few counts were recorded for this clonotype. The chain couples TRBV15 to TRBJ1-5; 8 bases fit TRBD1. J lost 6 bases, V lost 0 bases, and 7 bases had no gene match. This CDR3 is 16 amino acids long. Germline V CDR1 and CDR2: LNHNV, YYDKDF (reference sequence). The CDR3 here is CATSRDRGRGLQPQHF. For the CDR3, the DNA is TGTGCCACCAGCAGAGATCGGGGCAGGGGGCTTCAGCCCCAGCATTTT.

CDR3 sequence (DNA): TGTGCCAGCAGCTTAAAAGGTAGCCAGCGGAAGAACACCGGGGAGCTGTTTTTT. Translation gives CASSLKGSQRKNTGELFF. The chain couples TRBV11-1 to TRBJ2-2; possibly TRBD2 for D (5 bases). The CDR3 totals 18 residues. V lost 2 bases, J lost 1 base, and 17 bases lay in between. CDR1 and CDR2 from the germline V gene are SGHAT and FQDESV (reference sequence).

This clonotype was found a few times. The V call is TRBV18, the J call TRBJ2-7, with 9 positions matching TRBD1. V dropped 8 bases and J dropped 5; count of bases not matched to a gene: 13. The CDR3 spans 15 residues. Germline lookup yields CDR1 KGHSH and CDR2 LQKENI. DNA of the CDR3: TGTGCCAGCCAGCAACCGGGACAGGGCCGCAACGAGCAGTACTTC. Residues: CASQQPGQGRNEQYF.

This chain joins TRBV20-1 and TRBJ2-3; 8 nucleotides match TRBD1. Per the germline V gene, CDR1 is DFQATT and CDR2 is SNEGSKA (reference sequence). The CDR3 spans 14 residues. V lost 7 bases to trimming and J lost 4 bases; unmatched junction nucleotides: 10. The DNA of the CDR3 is TGCAGTGGGAGGCGTCCAGGGGGCGCAGATACGCAGTATTTT. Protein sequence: CSGRRPGGADTQYF.

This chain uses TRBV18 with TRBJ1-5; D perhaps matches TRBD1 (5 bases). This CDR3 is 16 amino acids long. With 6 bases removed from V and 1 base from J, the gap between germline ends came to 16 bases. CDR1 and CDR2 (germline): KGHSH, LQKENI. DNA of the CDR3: TGTGCCAGCTCCCCATGGAGGGGAGTGAGCAATCAGCCCCAGCATTTT. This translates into CASSPWRGVSNQPQHF. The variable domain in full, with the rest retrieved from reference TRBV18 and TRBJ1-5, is NAGVMQNPRHLVRRRGQEARLRCSPMKGHSHVYWYRQLPEEGLKFMVYLQKENIIDESGMPKERFSAEFPKEGPSILRIQQVVRGDSAAYFCASSPWRGVSNQPQHFGDGTRLSIL.

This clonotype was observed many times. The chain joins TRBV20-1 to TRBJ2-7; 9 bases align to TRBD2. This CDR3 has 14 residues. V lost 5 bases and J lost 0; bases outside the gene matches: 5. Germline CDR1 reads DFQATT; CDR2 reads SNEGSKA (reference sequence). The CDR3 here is CSAASGRSSYEQYF. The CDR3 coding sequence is TGCAGTGCTGCAAGCGGGAGGAGCTCCTACGAGCAGTACTTC.

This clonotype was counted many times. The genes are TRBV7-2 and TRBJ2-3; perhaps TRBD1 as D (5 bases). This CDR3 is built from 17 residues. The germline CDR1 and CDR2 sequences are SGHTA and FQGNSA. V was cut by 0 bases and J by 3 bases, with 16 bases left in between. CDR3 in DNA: TGTGCCAGCAGCTTAGCGCAGGGCCTAGACCTAACAGATACGCAGTATTTT. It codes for CASSLAQGLDLTDTQYF.

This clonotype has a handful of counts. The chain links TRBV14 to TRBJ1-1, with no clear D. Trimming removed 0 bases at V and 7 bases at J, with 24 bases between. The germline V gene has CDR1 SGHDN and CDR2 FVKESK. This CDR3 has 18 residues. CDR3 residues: CASSQDIRGYWVGSEAFF. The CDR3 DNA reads TGTGCCAGCAGCCAAGACATTCGGGGATACTGGGTCGGTAGTGAAGCTTTCTTT.

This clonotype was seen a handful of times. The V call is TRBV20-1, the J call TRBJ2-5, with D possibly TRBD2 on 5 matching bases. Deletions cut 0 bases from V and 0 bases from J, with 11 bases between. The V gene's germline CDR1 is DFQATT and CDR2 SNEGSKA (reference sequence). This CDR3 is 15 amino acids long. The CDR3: CSARDVRRYQETQYF. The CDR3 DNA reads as TGCAGTGCTAGAGATGTGAGGAGGTACCAAGAGACCCAGTACTTC.

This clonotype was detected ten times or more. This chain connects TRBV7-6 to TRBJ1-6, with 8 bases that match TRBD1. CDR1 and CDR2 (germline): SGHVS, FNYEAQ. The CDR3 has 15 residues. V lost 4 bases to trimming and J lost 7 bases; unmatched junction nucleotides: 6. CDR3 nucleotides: TGTGCCAGCAGCTACCGGGCAGGGGGCAATTCACCCCTCCACTTT. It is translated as CASSYRAGGNSPLHF.

The CDR3 loop reads CSAPHPLAGRRDTQYF. The CDR3 DNA is TGCAGTGCCCCCCATCCCCTAGCGGGAAGGCGAGATACGCAGTATTTT. The chain links TRBV20-1 to TRBJ2-3, with 9 bases lining up with TRBD2. V dropped 6 bases and J dropped 5; count of bases not matched to a gene: 15. The CDR3 consists of 16 residues. The germline gives CDR1 DFQATT, CDR2 SNEGSKA (reference sequence).

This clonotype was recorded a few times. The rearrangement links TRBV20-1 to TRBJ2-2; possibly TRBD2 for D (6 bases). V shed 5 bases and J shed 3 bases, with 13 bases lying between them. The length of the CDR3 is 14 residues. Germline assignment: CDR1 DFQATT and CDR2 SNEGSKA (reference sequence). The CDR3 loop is CSAFRREYTGELFF. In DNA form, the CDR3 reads TGCAGTGCTTTTCGGCGGGAATACACCGGGGAGCTGTTTTTT.

The CDR3 DNA sequence: TGTGCCTGGACGCCCCAGGGAGGAAACACTGAAGCTTTCTTT. Amino acid sequence: CAWTPQGGNTEAFF. The chain employs TRBV30 and TRBJ1-1, with D maybe TRBD1 (5 bases). V was shortened by 4 bases and J by 2 bases, with 14 bases between the two germline ends. Germline values: CDR1 GTSNPN, CDR2 SVGIG (reference sequence). This CDR3 spans 14 amino acids. Full variable domain (rest looked up from reference TRBV30 and TRBJ1-1): SQTIHQWPATLVQPVGSPLSLECTVEGTSNPNLYWYRQAAGRGLQLLFYSVGIGQISSEVPQNLSASRPQDRQFILSSKKLLLSDSGFYLCAWTPQGGNTEAFFGQGTRLTVV.

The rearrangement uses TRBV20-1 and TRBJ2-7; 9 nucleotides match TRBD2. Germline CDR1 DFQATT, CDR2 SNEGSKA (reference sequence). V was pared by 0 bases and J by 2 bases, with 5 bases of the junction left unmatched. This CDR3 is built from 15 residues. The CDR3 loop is CSARESASGTYEQYF. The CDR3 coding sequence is TGCAGTGCTAGAGAATCCGCTAGCGGGACCTACGAGCAGTACTTC.

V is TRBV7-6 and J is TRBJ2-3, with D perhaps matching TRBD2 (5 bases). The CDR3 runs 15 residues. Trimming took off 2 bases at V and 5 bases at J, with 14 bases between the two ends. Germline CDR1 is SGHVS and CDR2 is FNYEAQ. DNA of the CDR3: TGTGCCAGCAGCTTACATAGCGCTACCGGAGATACGCAGTATTTT. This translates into CASSLHSATGDTQYF.

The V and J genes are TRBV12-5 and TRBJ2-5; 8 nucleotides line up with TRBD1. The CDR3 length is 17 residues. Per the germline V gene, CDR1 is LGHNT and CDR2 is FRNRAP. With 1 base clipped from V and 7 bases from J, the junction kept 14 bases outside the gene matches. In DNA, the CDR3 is TGTGCTAGTGGTTTGGCCGCCCTCCTCGGGACAGGTGGGACCCAGTACTTC. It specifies CASGLAALLGTGGTQYF.

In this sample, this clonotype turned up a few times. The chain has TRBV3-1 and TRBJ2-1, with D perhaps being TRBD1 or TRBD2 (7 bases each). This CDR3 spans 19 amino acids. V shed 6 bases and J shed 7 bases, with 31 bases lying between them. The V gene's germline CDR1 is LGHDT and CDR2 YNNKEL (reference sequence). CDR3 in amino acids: CASRPIDDREGFFRNEQFF. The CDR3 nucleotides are TGTGCCAGCAGACCAATCGATGACAGGGAGGGATTTTTTAGGAATGAGCAGTTCTTC.

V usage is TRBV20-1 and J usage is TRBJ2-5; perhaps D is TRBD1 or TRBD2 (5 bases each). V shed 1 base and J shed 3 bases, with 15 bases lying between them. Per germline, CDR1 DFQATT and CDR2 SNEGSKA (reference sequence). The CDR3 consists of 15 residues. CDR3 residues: CSARGVRGSEETQYF. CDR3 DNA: TGCAGTGCTAGAGGCGTGAGGGGCTCTGAAGAGACCCAGTACTTC.

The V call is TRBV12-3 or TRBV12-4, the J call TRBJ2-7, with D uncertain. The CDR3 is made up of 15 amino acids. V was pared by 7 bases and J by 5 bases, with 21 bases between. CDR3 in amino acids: CASTNTKPGQNEQYF. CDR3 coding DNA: TGTGCCAGCACCAATACTAAACCGGGCCAAAACGAGCAGTACTTC.

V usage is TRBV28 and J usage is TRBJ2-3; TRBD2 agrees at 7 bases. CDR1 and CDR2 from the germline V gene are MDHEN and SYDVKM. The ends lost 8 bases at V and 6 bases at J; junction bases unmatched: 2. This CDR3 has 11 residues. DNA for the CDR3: TGTGCCAGCGTGGGAGGGGATACGCAGTATTTT. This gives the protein CASVGGDTQYF.

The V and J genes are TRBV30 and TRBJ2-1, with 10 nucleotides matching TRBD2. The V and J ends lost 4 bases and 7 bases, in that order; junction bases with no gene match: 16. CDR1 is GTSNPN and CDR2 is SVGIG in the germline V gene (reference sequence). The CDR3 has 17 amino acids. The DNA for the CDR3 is TGTGCCTGGAATCCTAGCGGGAGCAAGCGGGTAAGGAATGAGCAGTTCTTC. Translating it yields CAWNPSGSKRVRNEQFF.

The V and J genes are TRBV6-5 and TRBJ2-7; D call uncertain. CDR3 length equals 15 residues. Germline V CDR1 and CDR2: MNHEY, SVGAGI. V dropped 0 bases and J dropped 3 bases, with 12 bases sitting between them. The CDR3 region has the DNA TGTGCCAGCAGTTACTCACCCCTTATAAACTACGAGCAGTACTTC. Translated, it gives CASSYSPLINYEQYF.